The count of the clone carrying this T cell receptor beta chain is one. Its cognate antigen is unknown. These data belong to a study of STAT3 mutations in large granular lymphocyte leukemia. At the level of the study: Roughly half the longitudinally sequenced T-LGLL patients had canonical STAT3 mutations. Over half of T-LGLL patients had one or more immunosuppressive regimens. Study-level results: Every T-LGLL patient had at least one immunodominant TCRbeta clonotype. All newly emerging clones after therapy were STAT3 wild type.

Clones were sequenced by immunoSEQ multiplex PCR, and TCRdb holds only the in-frame ones, with some missing. Of about 10,000 clones in the sample, around nine tenths were seen once. Germline values: CDR1 SGHTA, CDR2 FQGNSA. CDR3 length: 15 residues. V was pared by 1 base and J by 0 bases, with 10 bases between. This chain links TRBV7-2 with TRBJ2-7, with D perhaps given as TRBD1 or TRBD2 (5 bases each). Sequencing input: peripheral blood mononuclear cells. This TCR came from a man aged 55 to 69 with T-cell large granular lymphocyte leukemia. Some clones in this sample may be carry-over from other donors' samples. CDR3 nucleotide sequence: TGTGCCAGCAGCTTAGACTCAGGGAGCTCCTACGAGCAGTACTTC. This encodes CASSLDSGSSYEQYF.